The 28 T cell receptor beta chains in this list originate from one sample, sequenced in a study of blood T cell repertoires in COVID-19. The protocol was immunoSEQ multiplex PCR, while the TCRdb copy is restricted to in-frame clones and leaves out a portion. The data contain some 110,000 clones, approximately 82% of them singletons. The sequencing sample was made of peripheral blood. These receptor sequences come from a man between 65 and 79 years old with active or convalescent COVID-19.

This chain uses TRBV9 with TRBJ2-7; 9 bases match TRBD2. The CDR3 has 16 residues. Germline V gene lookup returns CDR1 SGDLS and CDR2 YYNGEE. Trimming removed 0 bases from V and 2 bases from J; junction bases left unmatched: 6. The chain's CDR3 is CASSVEGRGGPYEQYF. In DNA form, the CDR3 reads TGTGCCAGCAGCGTAGAGGGGCGGGGGGGACCCTACGAGCAGTACTTC.

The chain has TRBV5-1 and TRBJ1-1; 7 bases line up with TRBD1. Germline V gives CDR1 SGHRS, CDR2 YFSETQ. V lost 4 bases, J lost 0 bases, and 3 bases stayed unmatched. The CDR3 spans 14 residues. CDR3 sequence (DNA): TGCGCCAGCAGCCAGGGGGAGATGAACACTGAAGCTTTCTTT. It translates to CASSQGEMNTEAFF.

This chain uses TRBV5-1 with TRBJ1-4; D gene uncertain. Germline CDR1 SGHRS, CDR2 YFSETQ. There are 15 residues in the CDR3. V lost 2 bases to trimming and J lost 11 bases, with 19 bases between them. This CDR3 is CASSLTTMSRDKLFF. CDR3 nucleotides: TGCGCCAGCAGCTTAACCACTATGTCCCGAGACAAACTGTTTTTT.

The CDR3 nucleotides read TGTGCCAGCAGCGCCCATACAGGGGGCGATCAGCCCCAGCATTTT. This translates into CASSAHTGGDQPQHF. This chain links TRBV9 with TRBJ1-5; TRBD1 matches at 9 bases. With V trimmed by 3 bases and J by 5 bases, 6 bases remained unmatched. Germline loops: CDR1 SGDLS, CDR2 YYNGEE. The CDR3 runs 15 residues. Supplemented by reference TRBV9 and TRBJ1-5, the full variable domain reads DSGVTQTPKHLITATGQRVTLRCSPRSGDLSVYWYQQSLDQGLQFLIQYYNGEERAKGNILERFSAQQFPDLHSELNLSSLELGDSALYFCASSAHTGGDQPQHFGDGTRLSIL.

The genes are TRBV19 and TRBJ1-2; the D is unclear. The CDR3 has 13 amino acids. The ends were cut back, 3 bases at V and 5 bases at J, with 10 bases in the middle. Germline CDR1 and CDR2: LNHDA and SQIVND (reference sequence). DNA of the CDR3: TGTGCCAGTAGTATGGGCGGGATGTATGGCTACACCTTC. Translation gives CASSMGGMYGYTF.

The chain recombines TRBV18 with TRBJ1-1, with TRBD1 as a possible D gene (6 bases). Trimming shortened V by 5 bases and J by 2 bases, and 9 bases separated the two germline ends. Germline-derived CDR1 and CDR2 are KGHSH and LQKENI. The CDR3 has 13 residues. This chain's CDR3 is CASSEDSNTEAFF. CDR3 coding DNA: TGTGCCAGCTCAGAGGACAGTAACACTGAAGCTTTCTTT. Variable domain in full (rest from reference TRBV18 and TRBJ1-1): NAGVMQNPRHLVRRRGQEARLRCSPMKGHSHVYWYRQLPEEGLKFMVYLQKENIIDESGMPKERFSAEFPKEGPSILRIQQVVRGDSAAYFCASSEDSNTEAFFGQGTRLTVV.

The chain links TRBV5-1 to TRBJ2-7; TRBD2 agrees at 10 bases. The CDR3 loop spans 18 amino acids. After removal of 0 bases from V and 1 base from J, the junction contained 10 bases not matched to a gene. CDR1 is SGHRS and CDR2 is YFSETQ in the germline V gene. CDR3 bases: TGCGCCAGCAGCTTGGAGCCTATCTTAGCGGGAGGATCCTACGAGCAGTACTTC. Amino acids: CASSLEPILAGGSYEQYF.

CDR3 loop: CASSSGQWVSGANVLTF. The CDR3 DNA reads TGTGCCAGCAGTTCGGGACAGTGGGTCTCTGGGGCCAACGTCCTGACTTTC. This rearrangement joins TRBV27 to TRBJ2-6; 7 nucleotides align to TRBD1. The germline V gene encodes CDR1 MNHEY and CDR2 SMNVEV (reference sequence). CDR3 length: 17 amino acids. The V segment lost 4 bases and the J segment 0 bases; nucleotides outside the gene matches: 6.

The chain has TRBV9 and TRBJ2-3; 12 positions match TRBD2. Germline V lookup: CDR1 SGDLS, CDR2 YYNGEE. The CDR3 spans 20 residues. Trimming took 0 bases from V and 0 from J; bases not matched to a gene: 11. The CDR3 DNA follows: TGTGCCAGCAGCGTAGGCCCCGGACTAGCGGGGAGGGTAAGCACAGATACGCAGTATTTT. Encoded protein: CASSVGPGLAGRVSTDTQYF.

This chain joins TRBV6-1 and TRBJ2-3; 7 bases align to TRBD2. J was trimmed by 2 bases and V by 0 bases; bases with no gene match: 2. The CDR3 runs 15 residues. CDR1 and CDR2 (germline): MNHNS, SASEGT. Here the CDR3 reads CASSEAGGPTDTQYF. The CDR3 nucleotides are TGTGCCAGCAGTGAAGCGGGAGGGCCCACAGATACGCAGTATTTT.

The CDR3 reads CASSIGRGGSSYEQYF. CDR3 in DNA: TGTGCCAGTAGTATAGGTCGCGGCGGCAGCTCCTACGAGCAGTACTTC. The chain is built from TRBV19 and TRBJ2-7; D not certain. CDR1 is LNHDA, CDR2 SQIVND, per germline (reference sequence). V shed 1 base and J shed 0 bases, with 13 bases lying between them. This CDR3 contains 16 residues. Using reference TRBV19 and TRBJ2-7 for the parts outside the CDR3, the full variable domain is DGGITQSPKYLFRKEGQNVTLSCEQNLNHDAMYWYRQDPGQGLRLIYYSQIVNDFQKGDIAEGYSVSREKKESFPLTVTSAQKNPTAFYLCASSIGRGGSSYEQYFGPGTRLTVT.

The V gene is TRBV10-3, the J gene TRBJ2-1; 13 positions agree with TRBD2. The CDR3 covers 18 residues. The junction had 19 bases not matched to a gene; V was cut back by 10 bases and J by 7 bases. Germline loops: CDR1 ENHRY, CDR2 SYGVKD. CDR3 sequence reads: CASRLSGTSGGATNEQFF. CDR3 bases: TGTGCCAGCAGACTTTCCGGTACTAGCGGGGGGGCCACGAATGAGCAGTTCTTC.

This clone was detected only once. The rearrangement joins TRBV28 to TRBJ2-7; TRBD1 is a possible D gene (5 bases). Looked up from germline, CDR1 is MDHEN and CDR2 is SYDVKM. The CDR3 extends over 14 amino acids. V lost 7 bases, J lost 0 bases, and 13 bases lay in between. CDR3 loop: CASNNRQPSYEQYF. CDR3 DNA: TGTGCCAGCAACAACCGACAGCCCTCCTACGAGCAGTACTTC.

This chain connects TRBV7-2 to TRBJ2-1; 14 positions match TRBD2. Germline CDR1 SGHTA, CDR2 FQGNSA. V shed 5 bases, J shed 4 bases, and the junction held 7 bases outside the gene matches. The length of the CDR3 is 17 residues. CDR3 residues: CASSPRTSGRTYNEQFF. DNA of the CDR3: TGTGCCAGCAGCCCACGGACTAGCGGGAGGACGTACAATGAGCAGTTCTTC.

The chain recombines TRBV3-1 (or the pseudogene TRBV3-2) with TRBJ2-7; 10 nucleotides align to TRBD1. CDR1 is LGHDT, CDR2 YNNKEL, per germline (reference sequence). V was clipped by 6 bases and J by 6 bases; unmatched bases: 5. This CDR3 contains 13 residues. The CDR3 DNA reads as TGTGCCAGCAGGGGGACAGGGGAGGGCGAGCAGTACTTC. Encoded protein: CASRGTGEGEQYF.

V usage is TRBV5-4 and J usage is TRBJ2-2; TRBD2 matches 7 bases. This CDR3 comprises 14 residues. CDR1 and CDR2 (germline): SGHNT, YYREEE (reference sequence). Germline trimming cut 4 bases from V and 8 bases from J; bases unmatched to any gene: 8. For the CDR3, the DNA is TGTGCCAGCAGCGTGGGACTACCCACGGGGGAGCTGTTTTTT. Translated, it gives CASSVGLPTGELFF. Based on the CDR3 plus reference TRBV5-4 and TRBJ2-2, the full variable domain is ETGVTQSPTHLIKTRGQQVTLRCSSQSGHNTVSWYQQALGQGPQFIFQYYREEENGRGNFPPRFSGLQFPNYSSELNVNALELDDSALYLCASSVGLPTGELFFGEGSRLTVL.

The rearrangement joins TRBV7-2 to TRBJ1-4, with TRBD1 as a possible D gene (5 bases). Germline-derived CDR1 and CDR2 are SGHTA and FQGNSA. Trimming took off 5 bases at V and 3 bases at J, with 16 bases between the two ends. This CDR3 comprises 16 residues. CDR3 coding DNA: TGTGCCAGCAGCCAGAAGCAGGGTTTGCCTAATGAAAAACTGTTTTTT. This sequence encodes CASSQKQGLPNEKLFF.

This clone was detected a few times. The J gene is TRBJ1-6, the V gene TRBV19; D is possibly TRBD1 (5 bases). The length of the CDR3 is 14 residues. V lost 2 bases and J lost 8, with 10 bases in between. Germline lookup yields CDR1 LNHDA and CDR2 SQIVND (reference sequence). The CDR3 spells CASSIQGGYSPLHF. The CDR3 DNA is TGTGCCAGTAGTATACAGGGAGGCTATTCACCCCTCCACTTT.

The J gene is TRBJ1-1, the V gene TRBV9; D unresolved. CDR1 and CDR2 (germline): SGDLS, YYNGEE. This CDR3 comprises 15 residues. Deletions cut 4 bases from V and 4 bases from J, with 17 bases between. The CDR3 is CASSPRLALSTEAFF. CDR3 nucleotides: TGTGCCAGCAGCCCCCGTCTGGCATTATCCACTGAAGCTTTCTTT.

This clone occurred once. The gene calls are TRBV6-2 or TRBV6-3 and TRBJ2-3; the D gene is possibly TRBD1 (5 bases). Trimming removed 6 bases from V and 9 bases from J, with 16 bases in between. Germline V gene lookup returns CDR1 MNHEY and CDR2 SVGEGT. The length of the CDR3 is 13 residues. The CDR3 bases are TGTGCCAGCAGCCCCAGGGCCATCACGACGCAGTATTTT. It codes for CASSPRAITTQYF.

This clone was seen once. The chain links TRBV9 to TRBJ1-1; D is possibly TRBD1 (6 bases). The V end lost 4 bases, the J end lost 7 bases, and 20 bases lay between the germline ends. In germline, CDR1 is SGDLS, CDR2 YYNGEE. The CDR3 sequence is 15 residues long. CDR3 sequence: CASSPRQASSSEAFF. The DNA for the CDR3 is TGTGCCAGCAGCCCCCGACAGGCCTCGAGTAGTGAAGCTTTCTTT.

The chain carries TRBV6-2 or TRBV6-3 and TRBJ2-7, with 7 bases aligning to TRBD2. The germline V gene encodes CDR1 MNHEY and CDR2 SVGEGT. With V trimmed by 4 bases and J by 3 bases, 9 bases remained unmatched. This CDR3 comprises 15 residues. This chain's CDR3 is CASSSTLAADYEQYF. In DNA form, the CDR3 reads TGTGCCAGCAGTTCAACTCTAGCGGCGGACTACGAGCAGTACTTC.

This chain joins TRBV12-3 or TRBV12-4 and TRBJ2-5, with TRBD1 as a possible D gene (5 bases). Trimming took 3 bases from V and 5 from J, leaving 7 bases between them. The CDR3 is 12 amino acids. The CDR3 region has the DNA TGTGCCAGCAGTTTCGCAGGGGAGACCCAGTACTTC. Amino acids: CASSFAGETQYF.

This CDR3 is CAISEPQGVYEQYF. The CDR3 DNA is TGTGCCATCAGTGAGCCCCAGGGTGTCTACGAGCAGTACTTC. The V call is TRBV10-3, the J call TRBJ2-7, with a weak D call TRBD1 (5 bases). V gave up 2 bases and J gave up 3 bases, with 11 bases separating them. CDR1 is ENHRY and CDR2 is SYGVKD in the germline V gene. The CDR3 runs to 14 residues.

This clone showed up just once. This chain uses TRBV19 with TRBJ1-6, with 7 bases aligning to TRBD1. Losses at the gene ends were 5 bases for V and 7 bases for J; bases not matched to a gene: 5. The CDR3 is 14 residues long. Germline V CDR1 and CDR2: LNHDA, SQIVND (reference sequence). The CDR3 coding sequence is TGTGCCAGTAGTCCCTCGGACAGGAATTCACCCCTCCACTTT. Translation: CASSPSDRNSPLHF.

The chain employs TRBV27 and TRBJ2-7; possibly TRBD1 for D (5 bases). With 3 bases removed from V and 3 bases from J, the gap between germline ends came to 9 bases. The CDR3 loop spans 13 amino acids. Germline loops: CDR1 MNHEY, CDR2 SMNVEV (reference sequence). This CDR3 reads CASSFSRDYEQYF. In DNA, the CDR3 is TGTGCCAGCAGTTTCTCCAGGGACTACGAGCAGTACTTC.

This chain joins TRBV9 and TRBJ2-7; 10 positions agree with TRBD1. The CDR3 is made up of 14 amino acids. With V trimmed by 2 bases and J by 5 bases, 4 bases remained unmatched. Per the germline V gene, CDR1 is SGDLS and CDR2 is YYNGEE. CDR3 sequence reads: CASSVRDRGHEQYF. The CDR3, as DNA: TGTGCCAGCAGCGTCCGGGACAGGGGTCACGAGCAGTACTTC.

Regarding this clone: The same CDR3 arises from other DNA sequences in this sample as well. The CDR3 loop is CASRRETEAFF. CDR3 nucleotides: TGCGCCAGCAGAAGGGAGACTGAAGCTTTCTTT. The chain has TRBV5-1 and TRBJ1-1; D not certain. The CDR3 runs to 11 residues. CDR1 is SGHRS and CDR2 is YFSETQ in the germline V gene. Trimming shortened V by 5 bases and J by 5 bases, and 7 bases separated the two germline ends.